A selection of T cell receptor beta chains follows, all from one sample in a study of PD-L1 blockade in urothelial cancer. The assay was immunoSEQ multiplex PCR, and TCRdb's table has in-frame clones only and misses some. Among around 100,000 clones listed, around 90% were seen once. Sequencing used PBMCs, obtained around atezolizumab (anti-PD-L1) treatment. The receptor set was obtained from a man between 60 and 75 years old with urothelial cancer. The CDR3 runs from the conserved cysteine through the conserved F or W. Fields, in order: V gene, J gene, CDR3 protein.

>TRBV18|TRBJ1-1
CASSPPGQGSEAFF
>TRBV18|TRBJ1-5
CASKGQGDYQPQHF
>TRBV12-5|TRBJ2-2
CASGHLEGELFF
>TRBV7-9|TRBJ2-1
CASSLRTTNEQFF
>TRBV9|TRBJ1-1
CASSVQGADTEAFF
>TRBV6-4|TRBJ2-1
CASSDGGHNEQFF
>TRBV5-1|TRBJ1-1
CASSLVGQGDTEAFF
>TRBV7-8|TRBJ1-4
CASSSQGRSNEKLFF
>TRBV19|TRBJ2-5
CATSGQRGETQYF
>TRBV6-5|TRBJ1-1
CASSSGYQDTEAFF
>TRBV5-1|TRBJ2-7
CASSLQTASYEQYF
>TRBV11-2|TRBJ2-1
CASSFSSGIRYNEQFF
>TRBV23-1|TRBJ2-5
CASSHPKETQYF
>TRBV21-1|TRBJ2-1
CASSVGTGSYNEQFF
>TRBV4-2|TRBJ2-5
CASSQEGGAQETQYF
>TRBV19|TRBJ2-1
CATLEGGSSYNEQFF
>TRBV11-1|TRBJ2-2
CASRLQVTGELFF
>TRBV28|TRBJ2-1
CASSPLLGREERNEQFF
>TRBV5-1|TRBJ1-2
CASSSQGASSPGYGYTF
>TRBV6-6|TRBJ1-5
CASSYSTVGGEQPQHF
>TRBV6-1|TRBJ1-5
CASRGGGNQPQHF
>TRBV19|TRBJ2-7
CASSYVAGISYEQYF
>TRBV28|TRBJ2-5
CAIGARQGSGETQYF
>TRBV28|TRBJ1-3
CASSSGQSGNTIYF
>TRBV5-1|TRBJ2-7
CASSFDRVPYEQYF